This TCR beta chain was retrieved from a study of T cell responses to AZD1222 COVID-19 vaccine. TCRdb's copy holds only in-frame clones and misses some; the assay was immunoSEQ multiplex PCR. This table has about 180,000 clones, 90% appearing once. The study, taken as a whole, reports: Baseline seropositivity characterized only 5 to 7 AZD1222 recipients.

The V end lost 6 bases, the J end lost 8 bases, and 16 bases lay between the germline ends. This CDR3 contains 14 residues. CDR1 is MNHEY and CDR2 is SVGAGI in the germline V gene. Concerning this clone itself: Its antigen is not identified.

This TCR came from an adult in good health. Sequences were derived from peripheral blood, sampled on day 0 of AZD1222 vaccination. The chain carries TRBV6-5 and TRBJ1-4, with D uncertain. CDR3 in DNA: TGTGCCAGCAGCCCGGACCTCTCGTCAGAAAAACTGTTTTTT. It codes for CASSPDLSSEKLFF.